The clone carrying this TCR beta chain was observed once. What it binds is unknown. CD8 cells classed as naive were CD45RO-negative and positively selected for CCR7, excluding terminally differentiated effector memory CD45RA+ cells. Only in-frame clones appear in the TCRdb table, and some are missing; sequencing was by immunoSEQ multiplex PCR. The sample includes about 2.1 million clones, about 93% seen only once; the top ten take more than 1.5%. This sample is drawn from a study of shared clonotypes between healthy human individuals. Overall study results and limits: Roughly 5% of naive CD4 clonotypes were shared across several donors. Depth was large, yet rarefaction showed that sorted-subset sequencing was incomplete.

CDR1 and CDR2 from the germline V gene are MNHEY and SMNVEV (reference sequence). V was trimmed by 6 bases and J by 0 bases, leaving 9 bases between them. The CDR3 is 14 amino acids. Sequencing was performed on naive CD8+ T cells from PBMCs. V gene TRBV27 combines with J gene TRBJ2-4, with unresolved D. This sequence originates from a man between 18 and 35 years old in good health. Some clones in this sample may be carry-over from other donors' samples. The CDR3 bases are TGTGCCAGCAGGTCGGGTCTAGCCAAAAACATTCAGTACTTC. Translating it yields CASRSGLAKNIQYF.